The 3 T cell receptor beta chains presented below share a single source sample, sequenced in a study of blood T cell repertoires in COVID-19 (dated by TCRdb to about 2020). The method behind the library was the immunoSEQ multiplex PCR assay. This immuneACCESS table, as held by TCRdb, lists in-frame sequences with V and J called but not all clones. Of the missing ones, under half trace to an unresolved V gene in checked studies; the others have no known cause. The sample profile shows roughly 260,000 clones; about four fifths of them were found once. The top ten hold 3.6% of the sample. Sequencing was done on a sample of PBMCs or T cells enriched from blood (not recorded which). These receptors all come from a woman aged 40 to 50 who had been exposed to COVID-19.

The chain uses TRBV10-3 and TRBJ1-5, with 7 nucleotides matching TRBD1. The CDR3 is 14 amino acids. CDR1 is ENHRY, CDR2 SYGVKD, per germline. Unmatched junction bases numbered 1, after V lost 2 bases and J lost 3 bases. As DNA, the CDR3 is TGTGCCATCAGTGAGGACAGGGCCAATCAGCCCCAGCATTTT. Translated: CAISEDRANQPQHF.

This clone showed up just a few times. J is TRBJ2-5 and V is TRBV5-5; the D gene is possibly TRBD1 (6 bases). Germline values: CDR1 SGHKS, CDR2 YYEKEE (reference sequence). Trimming pared 2 bases from V and 2 bases from J, leaving 13 bases between. The CDR3 is 15 amino acids. The CDR3 spells CASSFYRADQETQYF. DNA for the CDR3: TGTGCCAGCAGCTTTTACAGGGCCGATCAAGAGACCCAGTACTTC.

The V gene is TRBV6-2 or TRBV6-3, the J gene TRBJ2-7, with a tentative D call TRBD1 (5 bases). The germline gives CDR1 MNHEY, CDR2 SVGEGT. Trimming removed 3 bases from V and 3 bases from J, with 15 bases in between. The CDR3 length is 15 residues. CDR3 residues: CASSYGGRAIYEQYF. The CDR3 DNA reads TGTGCCAGCAGTTATGGTGGCAGGGCGATCTACGAGCAGTACTTC.